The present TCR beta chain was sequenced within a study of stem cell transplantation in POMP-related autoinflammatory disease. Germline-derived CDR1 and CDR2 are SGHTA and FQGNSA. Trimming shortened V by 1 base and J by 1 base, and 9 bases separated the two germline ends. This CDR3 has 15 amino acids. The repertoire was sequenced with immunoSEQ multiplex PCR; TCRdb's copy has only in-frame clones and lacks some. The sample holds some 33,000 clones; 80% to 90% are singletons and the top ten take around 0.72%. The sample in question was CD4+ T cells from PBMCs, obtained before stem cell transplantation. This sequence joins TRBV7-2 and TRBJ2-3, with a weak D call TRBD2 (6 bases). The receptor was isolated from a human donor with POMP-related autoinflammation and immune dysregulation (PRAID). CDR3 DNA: TGTGCCAGCAGCTTAGTCGCGGGACGCACAGATACGCAGTATTTT. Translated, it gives CASSLVAGRTDTQYF.